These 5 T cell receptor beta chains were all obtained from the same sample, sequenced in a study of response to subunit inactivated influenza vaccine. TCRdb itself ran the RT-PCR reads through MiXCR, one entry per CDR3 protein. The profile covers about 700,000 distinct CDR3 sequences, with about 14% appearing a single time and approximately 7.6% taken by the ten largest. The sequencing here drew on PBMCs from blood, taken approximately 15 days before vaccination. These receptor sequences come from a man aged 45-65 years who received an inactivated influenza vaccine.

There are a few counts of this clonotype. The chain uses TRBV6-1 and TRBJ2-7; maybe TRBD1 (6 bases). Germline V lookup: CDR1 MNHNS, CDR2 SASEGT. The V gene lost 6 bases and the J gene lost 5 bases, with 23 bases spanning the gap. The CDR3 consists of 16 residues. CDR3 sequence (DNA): TGTGCCAGCAGACAACTCCGTTACAGGGAATCCCACGAGCAGTACTTC. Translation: CASRQLRYRESHEQYF.

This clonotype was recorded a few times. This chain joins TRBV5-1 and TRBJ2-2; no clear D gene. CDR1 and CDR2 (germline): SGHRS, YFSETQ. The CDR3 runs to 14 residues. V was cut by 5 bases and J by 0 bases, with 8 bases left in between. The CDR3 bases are TGCGCCAGCAGTAAGGGCTCGAACACCGGGGAGCTGTTTTTT. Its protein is CASSKGSNTGELFF.

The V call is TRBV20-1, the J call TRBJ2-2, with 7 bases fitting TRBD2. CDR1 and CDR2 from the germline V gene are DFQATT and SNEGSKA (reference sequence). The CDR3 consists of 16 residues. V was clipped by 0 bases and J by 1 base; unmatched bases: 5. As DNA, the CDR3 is TGCAGTGCTAGAGATCCATCGGGAGGGAACACCGGGGAGCTGTTTTTT. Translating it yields CSARDPSGGNTGELFF.

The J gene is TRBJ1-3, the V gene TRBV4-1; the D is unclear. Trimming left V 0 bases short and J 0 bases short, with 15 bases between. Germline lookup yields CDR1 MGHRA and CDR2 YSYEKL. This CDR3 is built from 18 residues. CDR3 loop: CASSQDFLWFISGNTIYF. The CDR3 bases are TGCGCCAGCAGCCAAGATTTTTTGTGGTTTATCTCTGGAAACACCATATATTTT.

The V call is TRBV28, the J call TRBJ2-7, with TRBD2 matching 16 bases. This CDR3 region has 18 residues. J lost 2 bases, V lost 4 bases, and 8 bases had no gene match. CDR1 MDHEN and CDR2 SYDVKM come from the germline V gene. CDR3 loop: CASSSPSGTSGRAYEQYF. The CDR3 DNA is TGTGCCAGCAGTTCCCCCTCGGGGACTAGCGGGAGGGCCTACGAGCAGTACTTC.